What follows are 13 T cell receptor beta chains derived from one specimen sequenced in a study of regulatory T cells in long-lasting Graves disease. iRepertoire HTBI primers and Arm-PCR of CDR3 regions built TCR beta libraries. TCRdb reprocessed the multiplex PCR reads with MiXCR, giving one entry per CDR3 protein. The sample holds some 300,000 distinct CDR3 sequences, under 25% seen once. Time point meaning: persistent/refractory GD, antithyroid drugs over 5 years with positive TRAb. Extracted RNA from PBMCs served as the source of the TCR library. Sequences were derived from peripheral blood mononuclear cells (PBMCs), sampled when the disease was refractory, from a patient treated with antithyroid drugs. The receptors here all came from a female donor with Graves disease.

This chain uses TRBV5-6 with TRBJ2-3; TRBD1 is a possible D gene (7 bases). Trimming took 6 bases from V and 3 from J, leaving 14 bases between them. The CDR3 runs 14 residues. CDR1 is SGHDT, CDR2 YYEEEE, per germline. The CDR3 DNA follows: TGTGCCAGCAAATCAGGGGGAGGTACAGATACGCAGTATTTT. Residues: CASKSGGGTDTQYF.

In its sample, this clonotype was seen many times. The genes are TRBV2 and TRBJ2-5, with a weak D call TRBD2 (5 bases). The V gene lost 7 bases and the J gene lost 2 bases, with 11 bases spanning the gap. Germline loops: CDR1 SNHLY, CDR2 FYNNEI. This CDR3 comprises 13 residues. CDR3 sequence: CASIPPGQETQYF. As DNA, the CDR3 is TGTGCCAGCATCCCCCCGGGGCAAGAGACCCAGTACTTC.

This clonotype was detected only a few times. This chain connects TRBV6-5 to TRBJ1-2, with TRBD1 matching over 8 bases. V trimming: 2 bases; J trimming: 1 base; junction bases outside the gene matches: 0. Per the germline V gene, CDR1 is MNHEY and CDR2 is SVGAGI. The length of the CDR3 is 14 residues. The CDR3 region is CASSYDRGNYGYTF. In DNA, the CDR3 is TGTGCCAGCAGTTACGACAGGGGTAACTATGGCTACACCTTC.

This clonotype was detected many times. V and J are TRBV27 and TRBJ1-4, with D possibly matching TRBD1 (5 bases). Between the trimmed V and J ends, which lost 2 bases and 6 bases, there was a span of 10 bases. The CDR3 covers 14 residues. CDR1 MNHEY and CDR2 SMNVEV come from the germline V gene (reference sequence). The CDR3, as DNA: TGTGCCAGCAGTTTAAGGGGATCGTATGAAAAACTGTTTTTT. It specifies CASSLRGSYEKLFF.

The V gene is TRBV29-1, the J gene TRBJ2-2; 9 positions agree with TRBD1. The V segment lost 7 bases and the J segment 0 bases; nucleotides outside the gene matches: 3. The germline V gene has CDR1 SQVTM and CDR2 ANQGSEA. CDR3 length: 14 residues. CDR3 DNA sequence: TGCAGCGGGACAGGGGATCCGAACACCGGGGAGCTGTTTTTT. It translates to CSGTGDPNTGELFF.

The sample holds a few counts of this clonotype. The V and J genes are TRBV19 and TRBJ2-1; D call uncertain. From germline, CDR1 is LNHDA and CDR2 SQIVND (reference sequence). The V and J ends lost 7 bases and 0 bases respectively, with 13 bases between them. This CDR3 is built from 15 residues. CDR3 DNA sequence: TGTGCCAGTACCCCGGCAAGTTACTCCTACAATGAGCAGTTCTTC. Protein sequence: CASTPASYSYNEQFF.

The gene calls are TRBV20-1 and TRBJ2-7, with 10 positions matching TRBD1. CDR1 is DFQATT, CDR2 SNEGSKA, per germline (reference sequence). The length of the CDR3 is 15 residues. The V and J ends lost 0 bases and 2 bases, in that order; junction bases with no gene match: 4. CDR3 sequence reads: CSARELDRGTYEQYF. CDR3 coding DNA: TGCAGTGCTAGAGAATTGGACAGGGGGACCTACGAGCAGTACTTC.

This sequence joins TRBV7-9 and TRBJ2-1; 7 bases map to TRBD1. This CDR3 has 15 amino acids. Germline CDR1 SEHNR, CDR2 FQNEAQ (reference sequence). V lost 4 bases, J lost 10 bases, and 13 bases stayed unmatched. The CDR3 protein is CASSSTNPGGWEQFF. The CDR3 DNA follows: TGTGCCAGCAGCTCGACAAATCCAGGGGGATGGGAGCAGTTCTTC.

The table lists this clonotype with a few counts. The V and J genes are TRBV15 and TRBJ1-3; no clear D. CDR1 and CDR2 from the germline V gene are LNHNV and YYDKDF (reference sequence). The CDR3 totals 16 residues. With 0 bases removed from V and 0 bases from J, the gap between germline ends came to 9 bases. CDR3 loop: CATSRDQADSGNTIYF. The CDR3 DNA is TGTGCCACCAGCAGAGATCAAGCGGACTCTGGAAACACCATATATTTT.

This chain connects TRBV6-2 or TRBV6-3 to TRBJ2-2; D gene uncertain. Germline lookup yields CDR1 MNHEY and CDR2 SVGEGT. The V end was cut by 8 bases, the J end by 3 bases, with 16 bases between. The CDR3 runs to 15 residues. The CDR3 nucleotides read TGTGCCAGCGGAGATGCGGAGTTCGACACCGGGGAGCTGTTTTTT. It codes for CASGDAEFDTGELFF.

This clonotype appeared many times. The chain combines TRBV9 with TRBJ1-2; 10 positions agree with TRBD1. CDR3 length: 13 amino acids. Germline V gene data show CDR1 as SGDLS and CDR2 as YYNGEE. V dropped 4 bases and J dropped 4; count of bases not matched to a gene: 1. In DNA form, the CDR3 reads TGTGCCAGCAGCTGGACAGGGGGCTATGGCTACACCTTC. This gives the protein CASSWTGGYGYTF.

This clonotype was detected ten times or more. The V and J genes are TRBV20-1 and TRBJ2-7; D not resolved. The V and J ends lost 1 base and 3 bases respectively, with 10 bases between them. The CDR3 consists of 13 residues. The V gene's germline CDR1 is DFQATT and CDR2 SNEGSKA (reference sequence). The CDR3 is CSARVADGYEQYF. In nucleotides, the CDR3 is TGCAGTGCTAGAGTCGCAGATGGCTACGAGCAGTACTTC.

Note on this clonotype: This may be a read error: a much more frequent sequence differs by one nucleotide. The chain couples TRBV6-2 or TRBV6-3 to TRBJ2-5; the D call may be TRBD1 or TRBD2 (7 bases each). Looked up from germline, CDR1 is MNHEY and CDR2 is SVGEGT. The CDR3 is 15 amino acids. As DNA, the CDR3 is TGTGCCAGCAGAGGGGGCGGGAGAGTAGGAGAGTCCCAGTACTTC. Protein: CASRGGGRVGESQYF.